This T cell receptor (beta chain) was captured in a study of cytomegalovirus exposure and HLA in healthy donors. Assay: immunoSEQ multiplex PCR; the TCRdb copy retains only in-frame clones and omits some. The sample has 95,000 to 150,000 clones; about 87% are singletons. The V gene's germline CDR1 is SGHTS and CDR2 YDEGEE. Trimming stripped 3 bases from V and 2 bases from J, with 14 bases between. There are 16 residues in the CDR3. This clone was recorded a few times. Sequenced sample: PBMCs. The source of this sequence is a woman between 18 and 29 years old in good health and CMV-seronegative. The V gene is TRBV5-8, the J gene TRBJ2-2, with D tentatively TRBD2 (5 bases). CDR3 DNA: TGTGCCAGCAGCTCAGGACTGAACTTAAACACCGGGGAGCTGTTTTTT. As protein: CASSSGLNLNTGELFF.